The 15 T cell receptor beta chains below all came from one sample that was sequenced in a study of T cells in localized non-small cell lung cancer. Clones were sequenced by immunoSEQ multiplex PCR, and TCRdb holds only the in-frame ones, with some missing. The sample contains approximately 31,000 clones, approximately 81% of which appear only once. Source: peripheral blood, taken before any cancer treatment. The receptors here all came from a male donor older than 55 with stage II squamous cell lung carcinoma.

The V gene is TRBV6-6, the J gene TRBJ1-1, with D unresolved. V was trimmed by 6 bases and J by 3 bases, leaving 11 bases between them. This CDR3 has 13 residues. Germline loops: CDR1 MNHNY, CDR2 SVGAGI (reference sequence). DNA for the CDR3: TGTGCCAGCAGCGCCCGTAGGGACACTGAAGCTTTCTTT. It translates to CASSARRDTEAFF.

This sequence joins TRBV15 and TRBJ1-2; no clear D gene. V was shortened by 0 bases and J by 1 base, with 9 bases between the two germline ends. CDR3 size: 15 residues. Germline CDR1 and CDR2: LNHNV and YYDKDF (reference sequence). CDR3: CATSREVGSNYGYTF. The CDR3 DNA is TGTGCCACCAGCAGAGAAGTAGGGAGTAACTATGGCTACACCTTC.

This chain's CDR3 is CASSLGGPTGTSPLHF. In nucleotides, the CDR3 is TGTGCCAGCAGCTTAGGGGGGCCAACAGGGACTTCACCCCTCCACTTT. V gene TRBV7-8 combines with J gene TRBJ1-6, with TRBD1 as a possible D gene (6 bases). V lost 1 base to trimming and J lost 9 bases, with 16 bases between them. The CDR3 length is 16 residues. CDR1 and CDR2 (germline): SGHVS, FQNEAQ.

CDR3 in DNA: TGTGCCTGGAGTCCACATAGACAAAGCCCCTACAATGAGCAGTTCTTC. Translating gives CAWSPHRQSPYNEQFF. The gene calls are TRBV30 and TRBJ2-1; no clear D. This CDR3 is 16 amino acids long. V lost 2 bases to trimming and J lost 2 bases, with 16 bases between them. CDR1 is GTSNPN and CDR2 is SVGIG in the germline V gene (reference sequence).

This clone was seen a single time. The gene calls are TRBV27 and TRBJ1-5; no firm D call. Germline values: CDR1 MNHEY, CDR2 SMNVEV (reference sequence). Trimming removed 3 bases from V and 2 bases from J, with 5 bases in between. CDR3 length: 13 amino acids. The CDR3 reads CASSFGGNQPQHF. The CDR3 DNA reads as TGTGCCAGCAGTTTCGGAGGCAATCAGCCCCAGCATTTT.

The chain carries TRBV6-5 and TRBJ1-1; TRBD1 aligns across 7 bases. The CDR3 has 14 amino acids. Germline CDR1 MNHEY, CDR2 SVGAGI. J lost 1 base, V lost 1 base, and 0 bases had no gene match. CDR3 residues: CASSYWDRNTEAFF. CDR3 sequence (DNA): TGTGCCAGCAGTTACTGGGACAGGAACACTGAAGCTTTCTTT.

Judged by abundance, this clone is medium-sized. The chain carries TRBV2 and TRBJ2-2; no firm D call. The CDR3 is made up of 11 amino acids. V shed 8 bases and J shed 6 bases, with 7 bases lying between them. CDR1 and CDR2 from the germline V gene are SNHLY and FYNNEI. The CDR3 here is CASEFPGELFF. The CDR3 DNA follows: TGTGCCAGCGAATTTCCCGGGGAGCTGTTTTTT.

CDR3 region: CASSLPTGRGEKLFF. CDR3 coding DNA: TGTGCCAGTAGTCTTCCGACAGGACGGGGGGAAAAACTGTTTTTT. The V and J genes are TRBV19 and TRBJ1-4; D perhaps matches TRBD1 (6 bases). V lost 5 bases, J lost 8 bases, and 18 bases lay in between. The germline V gene encodes CDR1 LNHDA and CDR2 SQIVND (reference sequence). This CDR3 is 15 amino acids long.

For the CDR3, the DNA is TGTGCCAGCATCTCTAGCCAGGACAACAATGAGCAGTTCTTC. It encodes CASISSQDNNEQFF. The chain joins TRBV2 to TRBJ2-1; TRBD1 or TRBD2 may be the D gene (5 bases each). Trimming left V 7 bases short and J 5 bases short, with 15 bases between. The CDR3 consists of 14 residues. Germline CDR1 is SNHLY and CDR2 is FYNNEI.

CDR3 amino acids: CASSSSGSTDTQYF. CDR3 in DNA: TGCGCCAGCAGCTCTAGCGGGAGCACAGATACGCAGTATTTT. The rearrangement joins TRBV5-1 to TRBJ2-3; 8 nucleotides line up with TRBD2. CDR1 SGHRS and CDR2 YFSETQ come from the germline V gene. The CDR3 is made up of 14 amino acids. V lost 3 bases to trimming and J lost 0 bases; unmatched junction nucleotides: 0.

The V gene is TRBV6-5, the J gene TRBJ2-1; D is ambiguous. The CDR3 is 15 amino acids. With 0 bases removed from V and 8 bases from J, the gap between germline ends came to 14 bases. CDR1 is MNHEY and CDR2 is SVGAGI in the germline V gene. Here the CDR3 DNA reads TGTGCCAGCAGTTACTCTCTGGCCCTTACACATGAGCAGTTCTTC. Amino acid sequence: CASSYSLALTHEQFF.

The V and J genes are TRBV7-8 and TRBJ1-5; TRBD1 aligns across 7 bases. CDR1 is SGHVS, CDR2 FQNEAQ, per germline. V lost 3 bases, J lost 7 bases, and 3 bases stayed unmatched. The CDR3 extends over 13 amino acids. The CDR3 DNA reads TGTGCCAGCAGCTTCGGGACAGACCAGCCCCAGCATTTT. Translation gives CASSFGTDQPQHF.

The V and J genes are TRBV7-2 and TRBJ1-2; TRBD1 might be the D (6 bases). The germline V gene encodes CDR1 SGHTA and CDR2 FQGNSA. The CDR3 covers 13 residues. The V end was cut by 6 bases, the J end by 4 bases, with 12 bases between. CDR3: CASSTGTSYGYTF. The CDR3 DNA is TGTGCCAGCAGTACCGGGACAAGCTATGGCTACACCTTC.

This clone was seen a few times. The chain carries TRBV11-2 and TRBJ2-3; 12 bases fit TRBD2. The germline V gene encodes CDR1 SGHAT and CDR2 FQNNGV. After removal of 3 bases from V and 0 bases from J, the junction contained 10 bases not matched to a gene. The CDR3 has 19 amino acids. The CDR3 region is CASSFPTTSGRSSTDTQYF. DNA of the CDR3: TGTGCCAGCAGCTTCCCTACTACTAGCGGGAGGTCCAGCACAGATACGCAGTATTTT.

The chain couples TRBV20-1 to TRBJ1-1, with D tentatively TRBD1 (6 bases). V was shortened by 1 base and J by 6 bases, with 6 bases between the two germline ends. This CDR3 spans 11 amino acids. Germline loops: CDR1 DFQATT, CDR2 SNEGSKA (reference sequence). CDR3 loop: CSARAGAEAFF. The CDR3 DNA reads TGCAGTGCTAGAGCAGGGGCTGAAGCTTTCTTT.